This entry lists 17 T cell receptor beta chains sequenced from one sample in a study of blood T cell repertoires in COVID-19. Data came from immunoSEQ multiplex PCR; TCRdb stores just in-frame clones and leaves some out. The repertoire consists of more than 200,000 clones, with 80% to 90% occurring once and the leading ten covering roughly a tenth. Sequenced input: peripheral blood. Source of these receptors: a woman aged 80 or over with COVID-19, enrolled during active disease.

The chain carries TRBV6-5 and TRBJ1-1; 7 positions match TRBD1. The V gene's germline CDR1 is MNHEY and CDR2 SVGAGI. After removal of 6 bases from V and 5 bases from J, the junction contained 12 bases not matched to a gene. The CDR3 has 15 amino acids. CDR3 sequence (DNA): TGTGCCAGCAGACCGGGACAGTTTACAGGTACTGAAGCTTTCTTT. Protein product: CASRPGQFTGTEAFF.

The V and J genes are TRBV4-3 and TRBJ1-1, with D possibly TRBD1 on 6 matching bases. The CDR3 is 17 residues long. Trimming stripped 1 base from V and 4 bases from J, with 19 bases between. Germline V gives CDR1 LGHNA, CDR2 YSLEER. The CDR3 region is CASSQGYLETGPTEAFF. Written as DNA, the CDR3 is TGCGCCAGCAGCCAAGGTTACCTCGAAACAGGGCCCACTGAAGCTTTCTTT.

The chain employs TRBV7-2 and TRBJ2-1, with D possibly matching TRBD2 (5 bases). The germline V gene encodes CDR1 SGHTA and CDR2 FQGNSA. With 5 bases removed from V and 2 bases from J, the gap between germline ends came to 16 bases. The CDR3 loop spans 16 amino acids. The CDR3 coding sequence is TGTGCCAGCAGCCTCGGAGGAGATATGACCTACAATGAGCAGTTCTTC. It is translated as CASSLGGDMTYNEQFF. Full variable domain (outside the CDR3, taken from reference TRBV7-2 and TRBJ2-1): GAGVSQSPSNKVTEKGKDVELRCDPISGHTALYWYRQSLGQGLEFLIYFQGNSAPDKSGLPSDRFSAERTGGSVSTLTIQRTQQEDSAVYLCASSLGGDMTYNEQFFGPGTRLTVL.

This clone was seen only a few times. The chain uses TRBV5-4 and TRBJ2-7, with D maybe TRBD2 (6 bases). The CDR3 length is 14 residues. Trimming left V 4 bases short and J 0 bases short, with 11 bases between. Germline V CDR1 and CDR2: SGHNT, YYREEE (reference sequence). CDR3 nucleotide sequence: TGTGCCAGCAGCCCGGAGGGCAGCTCCTACGAGCAGTACTTC. This gives the protein CASSPEGSSYEQYF.

V and J are TRBV25-1 and TRBJ1-5; 9 bases are shared with TRBD1. CDR1 and CDR2 (germline): MGHDK, SYGVNS. There are 13 residues in the CDR3. V gave up 6 bases and J gave up 6 bases; unmatched junction bases: 3. The chain's CDR3 is CASRGTGPQPQHF. CDR3 DNA: TGTGCCAGCAGGGGGACAGGGCCTCAGCCCCAGCATTTT.

The chain has TRBV11-2 and TRBJ1-1, with D possibly being TRBD1 (5 bases). Trimming stripped 4 bases from V and 4 bases from J, with 10 bases between. CDR1 SGHAT and CDR2 FQNNGV come from the germline V gene. This CDR3 is 13 amino acids long. The DNA for the CDR3 is TGTGCCAGCAGCTACCTAAGGGGCACTGAAGCTTTCTTT. It encodes CASSYLRGTEAFF. Full variable domain (remainder filled in from reference TRBV11-2 and TRBJ1-1): EAGVAQSPRYKIIEKRQSVAFWCNPISGHATLYWYQQILGQGPKLLIQFQNNGVVDDSQLPKDRFSAERLKGVDSTLKIQPAKLEDSAVYLCASSYLRGTEAFFGQGTRLTVV.

The rearrangement joins TRBV19 to TRBJ2-4; D is perhaps TRBD1 (6 bases). Trimming removed 4 bases at V and 0 bases at J, with 10 bases between. CDR1 and CDR2 (germline): LNHDA, SQIVND (reference sequence). The CDR3 is 15 residues long. The CDR3, as DNA: TGTGCCAGTAGTACCAGGACAGTAGCCAAAAACATTCAGTACTTC. This encodes CASSTRTVAKNIQYF.

The chain couples TRBV27 to TRBJ1-6; tentatively, D is TRBD1 (6 bases). CDR1 is MNHEY, CDR2 SMNVEV, per germline (reference sequence). The CDR3 has 13 residues. Between the trimmed V and J ends, which lost 2 bases and 9 bases, there was a span of 8 bases. The CDR3 DNA follows: TGTGCCAGCAGTTTAGACAGGTCTTCACCCCTCCACTTT. Translating gives CASSLDRSSPLHF.

V usage is TRBV6-5 and J usage is TRBJ1-3; 7 bases are a match to TRBD1. Looked up from germline, CDR1 is MNHEY and CDR2 is SVGAGI. V shed 4 bases and J 2 bases; nucleotides not matched to a gene: 5. The CDR3 length is 15 residues. The CDR3 reads CASSSLGTAGNTIYF. The CDR3 nucleotides read TGTGCCAGCAGTTCCCTCGGGACAGCTGGAAACACCATATATTTT.

The genes are TRBV6-5 and TRBJ1-1; 7 positions agree with TRBD1. The CDR3 spans 15 residues. With 7 bases clipped from V and 3 bases from J, the junction kept 11 bases outside the gene matches. Germline CDR1 is MNHEY and CDR2 is SVGAGI. The CDR3 region is CASIRTGLGDTEAFF. CDR3 sequence (DNA): TGTGCCAGCATAAGGACAGGCTTGGGGGACACTGAAGCTTTCTTT.

This clone was counted a few times. The rearrangement links TRBV29-1 to TRBJ1-2, with D perhaps TRBD1 (6 bases). This CDR3 has 11 residues. Trimming left V 4 bases short and J 6 bases short, with 9 bases between. The germline gives CDR1 SQVTM, CDR2 ANQGSEA. CDR3 sequence (DNA): TGCAGCGTTGGGGGGCCAGATGGCTACACCTTC. Encoded protein: CSVGGPDGYTF.

V usage is TRBV5-4 and J usage is TRBJ2-1, with 11 bases that match TRBD2. The CDR3 sequence is 15 residues long. V was clipped by 5 bases and J by 3 bases; unmatched bases: 4. CDR1 and CDR2 from the germline V gene are SGHNT and YYREEE (reference sequence). This CDR3 reads CASSRSGGVYNEQFF. The CDR3 DNA follows: TGTGCCAGCAGTCGTAGCGGGGGGGTCTACAATGAGCAGTTCTTC.

The chain joins TRBV7-6 to TRBJ1-1; a possible D gene is TRBD1 (5 bases). Germline lookup yields CDR1 SGHVS and CDR2 FNYEAQ. Trimming left V 5 bases short and J 4 bases short, with 20 bases between. This CDR3 contains 16 residues. The CDR3 nucleotides read TGTGCCAGCAGCCCCGGTCAGGGTTTAGGTCCCACTGAAGCTTTCTTT. It encodes CASSPGQGLGPTEAFF.

The chain recombines TRBV29-1 with TRBJ1-2, with TRBD1 identical over 9 bases. The germline V gene encodes CDR1 SQVTM and CDR2 ANQGSEA. CDR3 length: 12 residues. The V segment lost 4 bases and the J segment 4 bases; nucleotides outside the gene matches: 1. For the CDR3, the DNA is TGCAGCGTTGTGGGACAGGGCTATGGCTACACCTTC. Translation gives CSVVGQGYGYTF.

The J gene is TRBJ1-1, the V gene TRBV29-1, with D possibly being TRBD1 (5 bases). There are 13 residues in the CDR3. Per the germline V gene, CDR1 is SQVTM and CDR2 is ANQGSEA. Trimming removed 5 bases from V and 0 bases from J, with 10 bases in between. The CDR3 protein is CSVRKGMNTEAFF. The CDR3 region has the DNA TGCAGCGTTAGGAAGGGGATGAACACTGAAGCTTTCTTT.

The rearrangement joins TRBV9 to TRBJ2-5; 8 bases are a match to TRBD1. This CDR3 has 16 amino acids. CDR1 SGDLS and CDR2 YYNGEE come from the germline V gene. The junction had 9 bases not matched to a gene; V was cut back by 0 bases and J by 5 bases. This chain's CDR3 is CASSVDSGQVGETQYF. The CDR3 DNA sequence: TGTGCCAGCAGCGTAGATTCGGGACAGGTGGGGGAGACCCAGTACTTC. Using reference TRBV9 and TRBJ2-5 for the parts outside the CDR3, the full variable domain is DSGVTQTPKHLITATGQRVTLRCSPRSGDLSVYWYQQSLDQGLQFLIQYYNGEERAKGNILERFSAQQFPDLHSELNLSSLELGDSALYFCASSVDSGQVGETQYFGPGTRLLVL.

This chain connects TRBV28 to TRBJ1-5; 8 bases map to TRBD1. The CDR3 extends over 16 amino acids. From germline, CDR1 is MDHEN and CDR2 SYDVKM. With V trimmed by 3 bases and J by 0 bases, 4 bases remained unmatched. The CDR3 DNA reads as TGTGCCAGCAGTTTTGGACAGGGCTATAGCAATCAGCCCCAGCATTTT. This encodes CASSFGQGYSNQPQHF. Full variable domain (rest looked up from reference TRBV28 and TRBJ1-5): DVKVTQSSRYLVKRTGEKVFLECVQDMDHENMFWYRQDPGLGLRLIYFSYDVKMKEKGDIPEGYSVSREKKERFSLILESASTNQTSMYLCASSFGQGYSNQPQHFGDGTRLSIL.